This TCR beta chain derives from a study of cytomegalovirus exposure and HLA in healthy donors. Study information: Within the Caucasian-associated ancestry cluster were under 85% of the roughly 430 genotyped donors. The study, taken as a whole, reports: Earlier findings revealed that most TCR beta V segments proved productive either about 87% or about 30% of the time. In a later analysis, TCR association rates varied by HLA locus: DRB1 most, HLA-C fewest.

Trimming stripped 4 bases from V and 4 bases from J, with 15 bases between. This CDR3 comprises 15 residues. CDR1 and CDR2 (germline): SGHRS, YFSETQ. This clone was detected a few times. Its antigen is unidentified. Every donor was a healthy person donating bone marrow. With 60 Vbeta and 13 Jbeta primers, the PCR was carried out. Repertoires were generated with immunoSEQ multiplex PCR, while TCRdb's copy carries only in-frame clones and drops some. The table shows over 110,000 clones, with 73% occurring only once. This TCR was recovered from a middle-aged woman in good health and CMV-seronegative. The J gene is TRBJ1-5, the V gene TRBV5-1; possible D gene TRBD1, 6 bases. Sequencing was done on a sample of PBMCs. In DNA form, the CDR3 reads TGCGCCAGCAGCCCAGGGGCAGGGGCTAATCAGCCCCAGCATTTT. Its protein product is CASSPGAGANQPQHF.